Sequencing of this TCR beta chain was carried out in a study of T cell responses to AZD1222 COVID-19 vaccine. Repertoires were generated with immunoSEQ multiplex PCR, while TCRdb's copy carries only in-frame clones and drops some. The data show about 110,000 clones, 86% seen once. The V end lost 8 bases, the J end lost 11 bases, and 18 bases lay between the germline ends. Germline loops: CDR1 SNHLY, CDR2 FYNNEI. This CDR3 contains 12 residues. As to this clone: Its specificity is unknown.

General study points: At baseline, just 5 or 6 AZD1222 recipients tested seropositive.

The source of this sequence is an adult in good health. Sample: peripheral blood, taken on day 0 of AZD1222 vaccination. J is TRBJ1-1 and V is TRBV2; TRBD1 is a possible D gene (6 bases). Written as DNA, the CDR3 is TGTGCCAGCCATACAGGGCACTCGGTTGCTTTCTTT. This encodes CASHTGHSVAFF. Variable domain in full (rest from reference TRBV2 and TRBJ1-1): EPEVTQTPSHQVTQMGQEVILRCVPISNHLYFYWYRQILGQKVEFLVSFYNNEISEKSEIFDDQFSVERPDGSNFTLKIRSTKLEDSAMYFCASHTGHSVAFFGQGTRLTVV.